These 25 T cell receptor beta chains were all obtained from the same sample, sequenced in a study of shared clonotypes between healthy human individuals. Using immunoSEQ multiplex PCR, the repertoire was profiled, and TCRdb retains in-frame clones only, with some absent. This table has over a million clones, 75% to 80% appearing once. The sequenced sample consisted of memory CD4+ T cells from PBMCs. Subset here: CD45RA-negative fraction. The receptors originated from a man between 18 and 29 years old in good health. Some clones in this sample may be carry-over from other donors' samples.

CDR3 in DNA: TGTGCCAGCAGTCCTGGGGGAACAGGGGGCCCCTCTGGAAACACCATATATTTT. Protein sequence: CASSPGGTGGPSGNTIYF. This chain joins TRBV9 and TRBJ1-3; 9 nucleotides agree with TRBD1. Trimming took 5 bases from V and 0 from J; bases not matched to a gene: 12. The CDR3 totals 18 residues. Germline V gene data show CDR1 as SGDLS and CDR2 as YYNGEE.

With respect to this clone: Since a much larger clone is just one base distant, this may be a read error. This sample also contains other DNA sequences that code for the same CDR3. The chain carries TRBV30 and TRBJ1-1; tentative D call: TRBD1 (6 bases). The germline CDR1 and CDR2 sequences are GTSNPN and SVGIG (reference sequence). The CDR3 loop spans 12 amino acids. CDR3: CAWRGAAAEAFF. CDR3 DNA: TGTGCATGGAGGGGGGCGGCAGCTGAAGCTTTCTTT. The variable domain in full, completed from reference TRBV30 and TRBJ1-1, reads SQTIHQWPATLVQPVGSPLSLECTVEGTSNPNLYWYRQAAGRGLQLLFYSVGIGQISSEVPQNLSASRPQDRQFILSSKKLLLSDSGFYLCAWRGAAAEAFFGQGTRLTVV.

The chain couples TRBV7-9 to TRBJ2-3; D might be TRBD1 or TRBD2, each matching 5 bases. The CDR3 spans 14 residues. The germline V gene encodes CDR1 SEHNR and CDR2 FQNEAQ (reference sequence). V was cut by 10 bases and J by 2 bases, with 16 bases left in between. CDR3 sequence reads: CANPGTLSTDTQYF. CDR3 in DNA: TGTGCCAACCCCGGGACGCTCTCCACAGATACGCAGTATTTT.

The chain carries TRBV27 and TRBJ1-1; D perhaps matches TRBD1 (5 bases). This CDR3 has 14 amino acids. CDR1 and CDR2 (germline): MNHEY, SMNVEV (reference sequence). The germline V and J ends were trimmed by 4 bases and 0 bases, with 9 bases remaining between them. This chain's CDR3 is CASSSRVMNTEAFF. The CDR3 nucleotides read TGTGCCAGCAGTTCCAGGGTTATGAACACTGAAGCTTTCTTT.

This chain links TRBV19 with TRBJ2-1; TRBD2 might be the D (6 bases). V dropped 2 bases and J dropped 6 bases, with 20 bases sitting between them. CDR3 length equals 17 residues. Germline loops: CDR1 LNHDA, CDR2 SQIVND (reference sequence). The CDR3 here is CASSIIFGGNRVNEQFF. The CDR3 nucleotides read TGTGCCAGTAGTATAATTTTTGGCGGGAATAGGGTCAATGAGCAGTTCTTC.

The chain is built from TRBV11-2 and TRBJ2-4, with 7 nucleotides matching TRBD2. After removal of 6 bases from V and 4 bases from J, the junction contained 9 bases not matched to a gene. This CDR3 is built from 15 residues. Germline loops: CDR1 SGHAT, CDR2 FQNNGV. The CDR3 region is CASRPIRGEKNIQYF. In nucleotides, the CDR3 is TGTGCCAGCAGACCTATTCGGGGGGAGAAAAACATTCAGTACTTC.

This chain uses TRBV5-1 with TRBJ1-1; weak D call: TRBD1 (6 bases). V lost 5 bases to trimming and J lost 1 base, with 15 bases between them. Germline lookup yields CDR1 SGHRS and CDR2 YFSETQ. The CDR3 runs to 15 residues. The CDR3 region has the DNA TGCGCCAGCAGAAGAAACAGGGAAGAGAACACTGAAGCTTTCTTT. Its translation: CASRRNREENTEAFF.

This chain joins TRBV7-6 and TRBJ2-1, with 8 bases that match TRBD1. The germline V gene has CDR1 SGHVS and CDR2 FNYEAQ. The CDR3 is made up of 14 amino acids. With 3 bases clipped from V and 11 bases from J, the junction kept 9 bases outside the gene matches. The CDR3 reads CASSFGTGKTQQFF. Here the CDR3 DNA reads TGTGCCAGCAGCTTTGGGACAGGCAAAACCCAGCAGTTCTTC.

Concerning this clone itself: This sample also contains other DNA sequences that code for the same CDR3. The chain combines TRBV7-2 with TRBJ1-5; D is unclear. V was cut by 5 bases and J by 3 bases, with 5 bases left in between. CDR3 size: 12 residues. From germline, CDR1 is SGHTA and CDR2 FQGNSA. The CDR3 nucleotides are TGTGCCAGCAGCCCTTCCAATCAGCCCCAGCATTTT. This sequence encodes CASSPSNQPQHF.

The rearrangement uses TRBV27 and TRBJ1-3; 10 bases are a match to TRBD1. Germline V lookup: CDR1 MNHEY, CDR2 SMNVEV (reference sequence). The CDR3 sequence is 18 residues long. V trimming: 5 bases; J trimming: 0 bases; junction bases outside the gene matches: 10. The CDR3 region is CASSRAGTGVFSGNTIYF. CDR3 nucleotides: TGTGCCAGCAGTCGCGCGGGGACAGGGGTCTTCTCTGGAAACACCATATATTTT.

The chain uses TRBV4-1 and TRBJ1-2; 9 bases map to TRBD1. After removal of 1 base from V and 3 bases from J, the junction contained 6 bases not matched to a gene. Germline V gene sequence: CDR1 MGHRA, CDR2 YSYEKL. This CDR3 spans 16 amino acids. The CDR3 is CASSQGRDRAYYGYTF. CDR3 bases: TGCGCCAGCAGCCAAGGCAGGGACAGGGCGTACTATGGCTACACCTTC.

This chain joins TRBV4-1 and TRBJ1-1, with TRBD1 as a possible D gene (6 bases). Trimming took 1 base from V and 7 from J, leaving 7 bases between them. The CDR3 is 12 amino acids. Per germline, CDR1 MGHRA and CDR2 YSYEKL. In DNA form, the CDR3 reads TGCGCCAGCAGCCAAGGGACAGATGAAGCTTTCTTT. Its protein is CASSQGTDEAFF.

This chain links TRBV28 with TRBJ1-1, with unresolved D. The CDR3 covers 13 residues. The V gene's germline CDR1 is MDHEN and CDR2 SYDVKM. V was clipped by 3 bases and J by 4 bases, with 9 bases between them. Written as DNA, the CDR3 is TGTGCCAGCAGTTTCCCACAGCGCACTGAAGCTTTCTTT. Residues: CASSFPQRTEAFF.

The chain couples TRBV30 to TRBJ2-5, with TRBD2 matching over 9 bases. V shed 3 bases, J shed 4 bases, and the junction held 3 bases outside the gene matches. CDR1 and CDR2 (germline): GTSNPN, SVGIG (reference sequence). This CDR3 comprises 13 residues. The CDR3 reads CAWRREGRETQYF. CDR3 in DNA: TGTGCCTGGAGGCGGGAGGGGAGAGAGACCCAGTACTTC.

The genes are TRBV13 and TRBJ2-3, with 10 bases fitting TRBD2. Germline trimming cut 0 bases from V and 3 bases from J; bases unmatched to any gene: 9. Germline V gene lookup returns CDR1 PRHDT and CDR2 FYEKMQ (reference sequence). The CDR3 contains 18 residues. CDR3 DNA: TGTGCCAGCAGCTTAGGACACCAGCGGGAGGGGTTTACAGATACGCAGTATTTT. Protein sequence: CASSLGHQREGFTDTQYF.

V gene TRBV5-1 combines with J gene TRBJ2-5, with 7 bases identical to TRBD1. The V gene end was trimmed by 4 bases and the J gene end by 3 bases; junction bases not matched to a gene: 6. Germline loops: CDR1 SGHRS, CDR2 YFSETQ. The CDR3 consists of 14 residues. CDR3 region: CASSRTGTEETQYF. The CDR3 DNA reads TGCGCCAGCAGCCGGACCGGGACAGAAGAGACCCAGTACTTC. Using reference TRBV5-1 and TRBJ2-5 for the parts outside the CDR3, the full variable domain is KAGVTQTPRYLIKTRGQQVTLSCSPISGHRSVSWYQQTPGQGLQFLFEYFSETQRNKGNFPGRFSGRQFSNSRSEMNVSTLELGDSALYLCASSRTGTEETQYFGPGTRLLVL.

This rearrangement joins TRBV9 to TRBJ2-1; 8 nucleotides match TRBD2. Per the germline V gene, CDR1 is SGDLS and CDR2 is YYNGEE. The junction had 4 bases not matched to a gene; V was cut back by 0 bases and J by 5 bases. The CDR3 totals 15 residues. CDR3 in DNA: TGTGCCAGCAGCGTAGATGCGGGAGGTCACAATGAGCAGTTCTTC. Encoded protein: CASSVDAGGHNEQFF.

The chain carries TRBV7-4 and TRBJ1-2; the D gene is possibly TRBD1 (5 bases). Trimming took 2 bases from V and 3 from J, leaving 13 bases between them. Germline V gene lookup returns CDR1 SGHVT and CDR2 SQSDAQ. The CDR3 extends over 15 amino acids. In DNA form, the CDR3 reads TGTGCCAGCAGCTTACGGGCAGGGTGGTACTATGGCTACACCTTC. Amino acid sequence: CASSLRAGWYYGYTF.

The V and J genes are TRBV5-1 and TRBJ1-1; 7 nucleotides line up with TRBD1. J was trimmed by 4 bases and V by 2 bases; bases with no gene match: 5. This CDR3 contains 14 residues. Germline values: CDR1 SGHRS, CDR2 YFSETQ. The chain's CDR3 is CASSLGGGFTEAFF. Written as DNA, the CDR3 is TGCGCCAGCAGCTTAGGGGGCGGCTTCACTGAAGCTTTCTTT.

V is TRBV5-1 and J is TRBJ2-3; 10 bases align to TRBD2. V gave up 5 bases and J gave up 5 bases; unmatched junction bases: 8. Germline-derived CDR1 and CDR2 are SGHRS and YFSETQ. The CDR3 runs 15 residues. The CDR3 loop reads CASRGAGGPGDTQYF. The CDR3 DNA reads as TGCGCCAGCAGAGGAGCGGGAGGGCCCGGAGATACGCAGTATTTT.

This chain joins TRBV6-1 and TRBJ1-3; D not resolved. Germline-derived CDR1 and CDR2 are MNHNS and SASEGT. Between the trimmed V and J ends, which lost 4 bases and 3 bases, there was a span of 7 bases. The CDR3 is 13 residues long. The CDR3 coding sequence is TGTGCCAGCAGTGGGCAGCTTGGAAACACCATATATTTT. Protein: CASSGQLGNTIYF.

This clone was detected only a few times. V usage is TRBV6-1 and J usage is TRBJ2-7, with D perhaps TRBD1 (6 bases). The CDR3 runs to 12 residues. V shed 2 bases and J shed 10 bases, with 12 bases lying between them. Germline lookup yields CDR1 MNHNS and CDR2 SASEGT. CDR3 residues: CASSEMGQSQYF. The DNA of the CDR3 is TGTGCCAGCAGTGAAATGGGACAAAGTCAGTACTTC.

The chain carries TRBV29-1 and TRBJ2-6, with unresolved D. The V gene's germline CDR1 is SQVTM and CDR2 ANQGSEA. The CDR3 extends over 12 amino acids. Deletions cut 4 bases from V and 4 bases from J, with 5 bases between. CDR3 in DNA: TGCAGCGTTGGTGCCGGGGCCAACGTCCTGACTTTC. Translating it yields CSVGAGANVLTF.

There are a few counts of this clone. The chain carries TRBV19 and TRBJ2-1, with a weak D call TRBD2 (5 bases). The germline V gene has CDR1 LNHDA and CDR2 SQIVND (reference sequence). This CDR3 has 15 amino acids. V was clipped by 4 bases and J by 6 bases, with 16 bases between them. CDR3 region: CASSTPTRRVNEQFF. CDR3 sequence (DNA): TGTGCCAGTAGTACGCCGACCCGGCGGGTCAATGAGCAGTTCTTC.

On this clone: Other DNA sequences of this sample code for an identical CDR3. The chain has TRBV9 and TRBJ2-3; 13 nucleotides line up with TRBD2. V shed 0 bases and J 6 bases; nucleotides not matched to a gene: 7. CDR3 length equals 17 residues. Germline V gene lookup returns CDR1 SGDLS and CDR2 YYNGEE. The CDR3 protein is CASSVATSGRAGDTQYF. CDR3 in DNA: TGTGCCAGCAGCGTAGCTACTAGCGGGAGGGCCGGGGATACGCAGTATTTT.